Presented here are 9 T cell receptor beta chains from one specimen sequenced in a study of Ad26.COV2.S vaccination and SARS-CoV-2 variants (dated by TCRdb to about 2021). The meaning of the sample's treatment or condition label: 15 to 20 received Ad26.COV2.S at low or high dose, single or two shots; about 5 received placebo; per-sample allocation not given. Repertoires of vaccine and placebo recipients were sequenced from samples collected on day 63 after the first injection. The library was made by the immunoSEQ multiplex PCR assay. This immuneACCESS table, as held by TCRdb, lists in-frame sequences with V and J called but not all clones. Of the missing ones, under half trace to an unresolved V gene in checked studies; the others have no known cause. This sample holds 450,000 to 550,000 clones; 80% to 90% were observed only once. The ten largest clones take up 1.7% of the sample. The input for sequencing was peripheral blood, taken in a trial of Ad26.COV2.S vaccine versus placebo. Source of these receptors: a person aged 18-65 years who received the Ad26.COV2.S COVID-19 vaccine or a placebo.

This sequence joins TRBV29-1 and TRBJ1-1; D gene uncertain. Germline CDR1 is SQVTM and CDR2 is ANQGSEA. Trimming stripped 4 bases from V and 0 bases from J, with 6 bases between. This CDR3 is built from 12 residues. The CDR3 sequence is CSVVPVNTEAFF. CDR3 nucleotide sequence: TGCAGCGTTGTACCGGTGAACACTGAAGCTTTCTTT.

The genes are TRBV30 and TRBJ1-1; TRBD1 matches 7 bases. Losses at the gene ends were 1 base for V and 2 bases for J; bases not matched to a gene: 4. The CDR3 length is 14 residues. CDR1 and CDR2 from the germline V gene are GTSNPN and SVGIG (reference sequence). The DNA for the CDR3 is TGTGCCTGGAGTGCGGGGACAGTAAACACTGAAGCTTTCTTT. Translation gives CAWSAGTVNTEAFF.

The rearrangement joins TRBV28 to TRBJ1-4; D gene unclear. The CDR3 is 13 amino acids. The ends were cut back, 10 bases at V and 0 bases at J, with 9 bases in the middle. Germline loops: CDR1 MDHEN, CDR2 SYDVKM. The CDR3 sequence is CATSSPTNEKLFF. DNA for the CDR3: TGTGCCACCTCCTCCCCAACTAATGAAAAACTGTTTTTT.

This clone appeared once. The genes are TRBV28 and TRBJ2-7; unclear D gene. This CDR3 contains 15 residues. The germline V gene has CDR1 MDHEN and CDR2 SYDVKM. The V end lost 2 bases, the J end lost 3 bases, and 14 bases lay between the germline ends. The CDR3 region has the DNA TGTGCCAGCAGTTTACTATCTACCAACCTCTACGAGCAGTACTTC. Translated: CASSLLSTNLYEQYF.

A note on this clone: At the DNA level, this CDR3 is encoded by other sequences in the same sample as well. The rearrangement joins TRBV5-1 to TRBJ2-1; D may be TRBD2 (5 bases). Germline V gives CDR1 SGHRS, CDR2 YFSETQ. The ends were cut back, 0 bases at V and 0 bases at J, with 7 bases in the middle. The CDR3 totals 15 residues. The CDR3 region is CASSLAGSSYNEQFF. CDR3 in DNA: TGCGCCAGCAGCTTGGCGGGGAGCTCCTACAATGAGCAGTTCTTC.

The chain recombines TRBV5-6 with TRBJ2-7; 7 positions match TRBD2. Per the germline V gene, CDR1 is SGHDT and CDR2 is YYEEEE. The ends lost 3 bases at V and 1 base at J; junction bases unmatched: 4. CDR3 length: 14 residues. CDR3 residues: CASSWWGGSYEQYF. CDR3 coding DNA: TGTGCCAGCAGCTGGTGGGGGGGATCCTACGAGCAGTACTTC.

The rearrangement uses TRBV12-5 and TRBJ2-3; a possible D gene is TRBD1 (6 bases). CDR3 size: 15 residues. Germline V gives CDR1 LGHNT, CDR2 FRNRAP. With 6 bases removed from V and 7 bases from J, the gap between germline ends came to 20 bases. Here the CDR3 DNA reads TGTGCTAGTGGCACAACAGGGCGGCCCCTGAATACGCAGTATTTT. Its translation is CASGTTGRPLNTQYF.

This clone was counted a single time. CDR3 amino acids: CASSWAAATNEKLFF. CDR3 bases: TGTGCCAGCAGCTGGGCCGCCGCAACTAATGAAAAACTGTTTTTT. The chain employs TRBV7-2 and TRBJ1-4; the D is unclear. Germline values: CDR1 SGHTA, CDR2 FQGNSA. V lost 4 bases and J lost 0, with 9 bases in between. This CDR3 region has 15 residues.

The CDR3 DNA reads as TGTGCCAGCAGTTTCCGACATAACTATGGCTACACCTTC. Translated: CASSFRHNYGYTF. The chain employs TRBV28 and TRBJ1-2, with D unclear. Germline CDR1 MDHEN, CDR2 SYDVKM. CDR3 length equals 13 residues. Trimming took 3 bases from V and 1 from J, leaving 6 bases between them.